These T cell receptor beta chains were read from a single sample in a study of blood T cell repertoires in COVID-19. TCRdb's copy holds only in-frame clones and misses some; the assay was immunoSEQ multiplex PCR. The sample carries about 300,000 clones, about 90% recorded once. The sequenced sample consisted of peripheral blood. These receptors originate from a woman aged 50 to 60 with COVID-19, enrolled during active disease. Each CDR3 is given with its conserved first and last residue. The D gene is left open where the match is weak. Clone size is stated in some rows and not others, as once, few, many or a class when expanded.

j_gene | v_gene | d_gene | len | abundance | CDR3aa | CDR3nt
TRBJ1-3 | TRBV6-5 | . | 14 | . | CASSYRGSGNTIYF | TGTGCCAGCAGTTACCGGGGCTCTGGAAACACCATATATTTT
TRBJ1-1 | TRBV6-6 | . | 14 | . | CASRSDEGAVGAFF | TGTGCCAGCAGATCGGACGAGGGAGCAGTAGGAGCTTTCTTT
TRBJ1-2 | TRBV19 | . | 16 | few | CASSIARQVGIYGYTF | TGTGCCAGTAGTATCGCACGGCAGGTCGGAATCTATGGCTACACCTTC
TRBJ1-1 | TRBV12-3/TRBV12-4 | . | 11 | . | CASSFSGEAFF | TGTGCCAGCAGTTTTTCGGGTGAAGCTTTCTTT
TRBJ2-1 | TRBV29-1 | . | 19 | . | CSVSDLGAGVTISYNEQFF | TGCAGCGTTTCTGATCTGGGGGCGGGAGTCACAATAAGTTACAATGAGCAGTTCTTC
TRBJ1-2 | TRBV10-3 | . | 13 | . | CAISEHVEDGYTF | TGTGCCATCAGTGAACATGTGGAGGATGGCTACACCTTC
TRBJ2-2 | TRBV3-1/TRBV3-2 | . | 16 | once | CASIPKQSPNTGELFF | TGTGCCAGCATCCCAAAACAGAGCCCCAACACCGGGGAGCTGTTTTTT
TRBJ2-7 | TRBV6-5 | TRBD1 | 15 | . | CASSPRTGPPSEQYF | TGTGCCAGCAGTCCCAGGACAGGCCCACCATCCGAGCAGTACTTC
TRBJ2-2 | TRBV18 | . | 15 | . | CASSPRTVPSGELFF | TGTGCCAGCTCACCAAGAACGGTTCCTTCCGGGGAGCTGTTTTTT
TRBJ1-5 | TRBV9 | TRBD1 | 15 | . | CASSKTGSARQPQHF | TGTGCCAGCAGCAAGACAGGGTCTGCCAGGCAGCCCCAGCATTTT
TRBJ2-7 | TRBV7-9 | TRBD1 | 14 | once | CASSPGTGGNEQYF | TGTGCCAGCAGCCCAGGGACAGGGGGCAACGAGCAGTACTTC
TRBJ2-3 | TRBV11-2 | TRBD2 | 15 | . | CASSFSGRAIDTQYF | TGTGCCAGCAGCTTTAGCGGGAGGGCCATAGATACGCAGTATTTT
TRBJ1-2 | TRBV5-1 | TRBD1 | 15 | . | CASSLVGQGDYGYTF | TGCGCCAGCAGCTTGGTGGGACAGGGGGACTATGGCTACACCTTC
TRBJ2-3 | TRBV11-2 | . | 14 | . | CASSLGSGTDTQYF | TGTGCCAGCAGCTTAGGGAGCGGGACAGATACGCAGTATTTT
TRBJ2-3 | TRBV24-1 | TRBD2 | 15 | . | CATSDIAGFTDTQYF | TGTGCCACCAGTGATATAGCGGGTTTCACAGATACGCAGTATTTT
TRBJ1-1 | TRBV6-4 | TRBD1 | 14 | . | CASRTGTGVTEAFF | TGTGCCAGCAGGACCGGGACAGGGGTAACTGAAGCTTTCTTT
TRBJ1-1 | TRBV2 | TRBD1 | 12 | . | CASTPDRAEAFF | TGTGCCAGCACCCCGGACAGGGCTGAAGCTTTCTTT
TRBJ2-5 | TRBV6-4 | TRBD2 | 17 | . | CASSPGLAGGGQETQYF | TGTGCCAGCAGTCCGGGACTAGCGGGAGGGGGCCAAGAGACCCAGTACTTC
TRBJ2-1 | TRBV19 | TRBD1 | 15 | . | CASSTRDSRNNEQFF | TGTGCCAGTAGTACGAGGGACAGCAGAAACAATGAGCAGTTCTTC
TRBJ1-4 | TRBV29-1 | TRBD1 | 12 | . | CSVAGTGEKLFF | TGCAGCGTCGCAGGGACAGGAGAAAAACTGTTTTTT
TRBJ2-1 | TRBV4-1 | TRBD2 | 17 | . | CASSLGLAGGPTNEQFF | TGCGCCAGCAGCCTGGGACTAGCGGGAGGTCCTACGAATGAGCAGTTCTTC
TRBJ2-1 | TRBV6-5 | TRBD1 | 15 | . | CASSSLDRVSNEQFF | TGTGCCAGCAGTTCCTTGGACAGGGTATCAAATGAGCAGTTCTTC
TRBJ2-5 | TRBV7-2 | TRBD2 | 15 | . | CASSLTSGGILAQYF | TGTGCCAGCAGCTTAACTAGCGGGGGAATTCTGGCCCAGTACTTC
TRBJ2-5 | TRBV18 | . | 20 | . | CASSPQDWGLTGRLQETQYF | TGTGCCAGCTCACCACAGGACTGGGGCCTGACAGGGAGGCTTCAAGAGACCCAGTACTTC
TRBJ1-5 | TRBV6-6 | . | 14 | . | CASSGSNRAQPQHF | TGTGCCAGCAGTGGCTCCAACAGGGCTCAGCCCCAGCATTTT
TRBJ1-2 | TRBV5-1 | . | 14 | few | CASSLAEDGYGYTF | TGCGCCAGCAGCTTGGCCGAGGATGGGTATGGCTACACCTTC
TRBJ1-3 | TRBV13 | . | 15 | . | CASSLVDFSGNTIYF | TGTGCCAGCAGCTTAGTTGACTTCTCTGGAAACACCATATATTTT
TRBJ2-5 | TRBV21-1 | . | 14 | few | CASSKELHRETQYF | TGTGCCAGCAGCAAAGAGCTCCACCGGGAGACCCAGTACTTC
TRBJ2-2 | TRBV3-1/TRBV3-2 | TRBD2 | 16 | . | CASSHLLAGNTGELFF | TGTGCCAGCAGCCATCTACTAGCGGGGAACACCGGGGAGCTGTTTTTT
TRBJ1-1 | TRBV11-3 | . | 13 | . | CASSADTNTEAFF | TGTGCCAGCAGCGCAGACACGAACACTGAAGCTTTCTTT
TRBJ2-1 | TRBV24-1 | . | 15 | . | CATSDLRAGKDEQFF | TGTGCCACCAGTGATTTGCGGGCCGGGAAGGATGAGCAGTTCTTC
TRBJ1-6 | TRBV19 | . | 12 | . | CASSRRNSPLHF | TGTGCCAGTAGTCGTCGGAATTCACCCCTCCACTTT